The 15 T cell receptor beta chains reported below all come from one sample, sequenced in a study of regulatory T cells in long-lasting Graves disease (dated by TCRdb to the early 2020s). The time point tag for this specimen amounts to: newly diagnosed GD, antithyroid drugs for less than 3 months. For both TCR sequencing and RNA sequencing, RNA was extracted from PBMCs using TRIzol. Library preparation employed multiplex PCR. Reads for this sample came from an Illumina HiSeq 4000. To build TCR beta libraries, CDR3 regions were amplified by Arm-PCR using iRepertoire HTBI primers. TCRdb cleaned the public reads at Q25 with fastp, built clones with MiXCR and kept in-frame beta chains. All rows with the same CDR3 protein become a single entry with the most common DNA and genes. This sample gives roughly 560,000 distinct CDR3 sequences in total; approximately 12% of them show up just once. The leading ten clones occupy over 7% of the sample.

These data were also filed under a second study, of T cells in Graves' hyperthyroidism and ophthalmopathy.

The sample in question was peripheral blood mononuclear cells (PBMCs), obtained at new diagnosis, from a patient treated with antithyroid drugs. Source of these receptors: a woman in her 30s with Graves disease. Donor details come from another sample of the same person, matched by shared clones.

Ten or more counts support this clonotype. The chain has TRBV7-8 and TRBJ1-5; a weak D match, TRBD1 (5 bases). The V gene's germline CDR1 is SGHVS and CDR2 FQNEAQ. V lost 1 base and J 4 bases, leaving 11 bases between the germline ends. The CDR3 has 15 amino acids. In nucleotides, the CDR3 is TGTGCCAGCAGCTTAGGGCGGGGGTCGAATCAGCCCCAGCATTTT. Translating gives CASSLGRGSNQPQHF. The variable domain in full, with the rest retrieved from reference TRBV7-8 and TRBJ1-5, is GAGVSQSPRYKVAKRGQDVALRCDPISGHVSLFWYQQALGQGPEFLTYFQNEAQLDKSGLPSDRFFAERPEGSVSTLKIQRTQQEDSAVYLCASSLGRGSNQPQHFGDGTRLSIL.

The rearrangement joins TRBV2 to TRBJ1-1, with 9 bases that match TRBD1. V gave up 4 bases and J gave up 2 bases; unmatched junction bases: 5. The CDR3 is made up of 15 amino acids. Germline CDR1 reads SNHLY; CDR2 reads FYNNEI. CDR3 DNA: TGTGCCAGCAGTGTACAGGGGGCGGGAAACACTGAAGCTTTCTTT. The encoded protein is CASSVQGAGNTEAFF.

This chain links TRBV11-3 with TRBJ1-1, with D possibly matching TRBD1 (6 bases). Per germline, CDR1 SGHNT and CDR2 YENEEA. CDR3 length: 15 residues. Deletions cut 7 bases from V and 1 base from J, with 16 bases between. CDR3 sequence: CASKSTGGRNTEAFF. For the CDR3, the DNA is TGTGCCAGCAAGTCTACGGGGGGCCGGAACACTGAAGCTTTCTTT.

This clonotype was seen many times. DNA of the CDR3: TGTGCCAGCTCACCACCTGGGACAGGGAAGGAGACCCAGTACTTC. Its protein product is CASSPPGTGKETQYF. The rearrangement joins TRBV18 to TRBJ2-1; 9 bases map to TRBD1. The J call may be mistaken, given a closer DNA end match to TRBJ2-5. The germline CDR1 and CDR2 sequences are KGHSH and LQKENI. CDR3 length: 15 amino acids.

Many counts were recorded for this clonotype. The chain recombines TRBV9 with TRBJ1-2; 7 bases fit TRBD1. V shed 3 bases and J 2 bases; nucleotides not matched to a gene: 7. The CDR3 length is 15 residues. Germline assignment: CDR1 SGDLS and CDR2 YYNGEE. The CDR3 coding sequence is TGTGCCAGCAGCGCCGGGACAGTGCCCAACTATGGCTACACCTTC. Amino acids: CASSAGTVPNYGYTF. The variable domain in full, completed from reference TRBV9 and TRBJ1-2, reads DSGVTQTPKHLITATGQRVTLRCSPRSGDLSVYWYQQSLDQGLQFLIQYYNGEERAKGNILERFSAQQFPDLHSELNLSSLELGDSALYFCASSAGTVPNYGYTFGSGTRLTVV.

This clonotype occurred many times. The chain recombines TRBV20-1 with TRBJ1-5; D is unresolved. CDR3 length: 13 amino acids. From germline, CDR1 is DFQATT and CDR2 SNEGSKA (reference sequence). The V end lost 6 bases, the J end lost 3 bases, and 12 bases lay between the germline ends. DNA for the CDR3: TGCAGTGCCGCTGTGGTTCTCAATCAGCCCCAGCATTTT. It codes for CSAAVVLNQPQHF.

The rearrangement joins TRBV6-1 to TRBJ2-2, with TRBD2 identical over 13 bases. CDR1 is MNHNS, CDR2 SASEGT, per germline. This CDR3 spans 18 amino acids. J lost 5 bases, V lost 3 bases, and 9 bases had no gene match. CDR3 region: CASSELGLAGVGTGELFF. CDR3 DNA: TGTGCCAGCAGTGAGCTAGGACTAGCGGGAGTTGGGACCGGGGAGCTGTTTTTT.

This clonotype was recorded many times. The genes are TRBV20-1 and TRBJ2-5; no clear D. V lost 3 bases and J lost 5, with 13 bases in between. Germline CDR1 reads DFQATT; CDR2 reads SNEGSKA (reference sequence). The CDR3 is made up of 13 amino acids. The CDR3 DNA follows: TGCAGTGCTAGTCGGCAGGTACGGGAGACCCAGTACTTC. It codes for CSASRQVRETQYF.

Note on this clonotype: Possible read error: a much larger clone is one base away. The CDR3 sequence: CASSIGGTTTDTQYF. The CDR3 DNA follows: TGTGCCAGCAGTATAGGAGGGACTACCACAGATACGCAGTATTTT. This sequence joins TRBV28 and TRBJ2-3; 7 positions match TRBD2. The germline V gene encodes CDR1 MDHEN and CDR2 SYDVKM. Trimming removed 5 bases from V and 2 bases from J; junction bases left unmatched: 7. The CDR3 consists of 15 residues.

This clonotype has more than one count but fewer than ten. The V call is TRBV6-1, the J call TRBJ1-2; 9 bases are shared with TRBD1. CDR1 MNHNS and CDR2 SASEGT come from the germline V gene. Trimming cost V 6 bases and J 4 bases; bases outside gene matches: 3. The CDR3 sequence is 13 residues long. The CDR3 DNA sequence: TGTGCCAGCAGGACAGGGGGGGCCTATGGCTACACCTTC. Translation gives CASRTGGAYGYTF.

Many counts were recorded for this clonotype. V usage is TRBV15 and J usage is TRBJ2-2, with D hard to call. The CDR3 totals 14 residues. V was pared by 0 bases and J by 7 bases, with 9 bases between. Germline CDR1 is LNHNV and CDR2 is YYDKDF (reference sequence). The CDR3 DNA follows: TGTGCCACCAGCAGAGATCACGTTATCGGGGAGCTGTTTTTT. Protein: CATSRDHVIGELFF. The variable domain in full, completed from reference TRBV15 and TRBJ2-2, reads DAMVIQNPRYQVTQFGKPVTLSCSQTLNHNVMYWYQQKSSQAPKLLFHYYDKDFNNEADTPDNFQSRRPNTSFCFLDIRSPGLGDTAMYLCATSRDHVIGELFFGEGSRLTVL.

The chain has TRBV11-2 and TRBJ1-1; 7 bases map to TRBD1. Trimming took 1 base from V and 3 from J; bases not matched to a gene: 2. The CDR3 has 14 residues. Looked up from germline, CDR1 is SGHAT and CDR2 is FQNNGV. CDR3 loop: CASSLGDSYTEAFF. DNA for the CDR3: TGTGCCAGCAGCTTAGGGGACAGCTACACTGAAGCTTTCTTT.

The chain has TRBV2 and TRBJ2-1; tentatively, D is TRBD1 (6 bases). The V gene's germline CDR1 is SNHLY and CDR2 FYNNEI. V was clipped by 7 bases and J by 12 bases, with 25 bases between them. The CDR3 runs 15 residues. The CDR3 DNA reads TGTGCCAGCACCCGACTCATTAGACAGGCCAGTCGGCAGTTCTTC. Translating it yields CASTRLIRQASRQFF.

V gene TRBV3-1 combines with J gene TRBJ2-2, with D tentatively TRBD1 (6 bases). Germline-derived CDR1 and CDR2 are LGHDT and YNNKEL (reference sequence). The ends were cut back, 4 bases at V and 1 base at J, with 10 bases in the middle. The CDR3 runs 15 residues. The CDR3 region has the DNA TGTGCCAGCAGCCCCCCGGACAGGAACACCGGGGAGCTGTTTTTT. Amino acid sequence: CASSPPDRNTGELFF.

Ten or more counts support this clonotype. The chain recombines TRBV11-3 with TRBJ1-1; tentatively, D is TRBD1 (6 bases). The CDR3 is made up of 14 amino acids. V lost 3 bases to trimming and J lost 5 bases, with 13 bases between them. Germline V lookup: CDR1 SGHNT, CDR2 YENEEA. The CDR3 bases are TGTGCCAGCAGCTTGGACAGCCCTGGGACTGAAGCTTTCTTT. This sequence encodes CASSLDSPGTEAFF.